This entry lists 22 T cell receptor beta chains sequenced from one sample in a study of T cell changes during pregnancy in multiple sclerosis. Using immunoSEQ multiplex PCR, the repertoire was profiled, and TCRdb retains in-frame clones only, with some absent. This table holds around 92,000 clones, roughly 92% found once. The source was peripheral blood, collected after pregnancy. These receptors came from a female donor with multiple sclerosis, enrolled in a pregnancy study.

The CDR3 DNA is TGTGCCAGCAGTTTATCCCAGGGGTTCGGCTACGAGCAGTACTTC. Residues: CASSLSQGFGYEQYF. The V gene is TRBV27, the J gene TRBJ2-7; a possible D gene is TRBD1 (6 bases). The CDR3 sequence is 15 residues long. The germline V gene encodes CDR1 MNHEY and CDR2 SMNVEV (reference sequence). The V and J ends lost 0 bases and 3 bases respectively, with 12 bases between them.

The chain combines TRBV9 with TRBJ2-3, with TRBD2 as a possible D gene (5 bases). Germline V gives CDR1 SGDLS, CDR2 YYNGEE. This CDR3 has 17 amino acids. Trimming took off 0 bases at V and 0 bases at J, with 14 bases between the two ends. DNA for the CDR3: TGTGCCAGCAGCGTAGAGGGAGTCCCCTACAGCACAGATACGCAGTATTTT. Translated, it gives CASSVEGVPYSTDTQYF.

The rearrangement links TRBV19 to TRBJ2-7; TRBD1 matches at 7 bases. This CDR3 region has 15 residues. Germline CDR1 and CDR2: LNHDA and SQIVND (reference sequence). After removal of 3 bases from V and 4 bases from J, the junction contained 9 bases not matched to a gene. CDR3 bases: TGTGCCAGTAGTATGTGGGAGAGGGGGCAGTACGAGCAGTACTTC. This translates into CASSMWERGQYEQYF.

The chain couples TRBV4-1 to TRBJ2-1; 11 bases map to TRBD2. Unmatched junction bases numbered 10, after V lost 4 bases and J lost 8 bases. The CDR3 sequence is 16 residues long. CDR1 is MGHRA and CDR2 is YSYEKL in the germline V gene. The CDR3 region is CASSPRTSGRGDEQFF. CDR3 bases: TGCGCCAGCAGCCCGCGGACTAGCGGGCGAGGGGATGAGCAGTTCTTC.

The chain carries TRBV19 and TRBJ2-3, with D possibly TRBD2 on 5 matching bases. Germline V CDR1 and CDR2: LNHDA, SQIVND (reference sequence). CDR3 length: 16 residues. Trimming stripped 6 bases from V and 3 bases from J, with 19 bases between. CDR3 region: CASSRDGRARTDTQYF. The CDR3 coding sequence is TGTGCCAGTAGCCGAGATGGGCGGGCAAGAACAGATACGCAGTATTTT.

The V gene is TRBV18, the J gene TRBJ2-3; 12 bases map to TRBD2. Germline V lookup: CDR1 KGHSH, CDR2 LQKENI. CDR3 length: 16 residues. J gave up 2 bases and V 4 bases, and 4 bases lay outside the gene matches. The CDR3 bases are TGTGCCAGCTCACGGACTAGCGGGGAATACACAGATACGCAGTATTTT. It encodes CASSRTSGEYTDTQYF.

The chain employs TRBV19 and TRBJ2-7; 12 bases fit TRBD1. V lost 3 bases to trimming and J lost 6 bases; unmatched junction nucleotides: 3. Germline CDR1 reads LNHDA; CDR2 reads SQIVND (reference sequence). This CDR3 is 14 amino acids long. CDR3 in DNA: TGTGCCAGTAGTATGGGACAGGGGGCCTTCGAGCAGTACTTC. Its protein product is CASSMGQGAFEQYF.

The genes are TRBV19 and TRBJ1-1; 7 positions match TRBD1. The CDR3 sequence is 13 residues long. V lost 5 bases and J lost 7; bases outside the gene matches: 7. Germline CDR1 is LNHDA and CDR2 is SQIVND (reference sequence). DNA of the CDR3: TGTGCCAGTAGTGAGACAGGGATAAATGAAGCTTTCTTT. This sequence encodes CASSETGINEAFF.

The table lists this clone with a count of one. This chain uses TRBV11-2 with TRBJ1-3; 7 nucleotides match TRBD1. V was pared by 1 base and J by 3 bases, with 9 bases of the junction left unmatched. CDR1 is SGHAT and CDR2 is FQNNGV in the germline V gene. The CDR3 runs to 17 residues. CDR3 sequence: CASSLVSYRGGGNTIYF. In nucleotides, the CDR3 is TGTGCCAGCAGCTTAGTATCTTACAGGGGAGGTGGAAACACCATATATTTT.

The chain carries TRBV25-1 and TRBJ2-1; TRBD1 is a possible D gene (5 bases). V lost 3 bases, J lost 4 bases, and 10 bases lay in between. Germline V gene lookup returns CDR1 MGHDK and CDR2 SYGVNS. The CDR3 spans 14 residues. CDR3 sequence reads: CASSEGLGYNEQFF. DNA of the CDR3: TGTGCCAGCAGTGAGGGGCTGGGGTACAATGAGCAGTTCTTC.

The sample holds a few counts of this clone. This sequence joins TRBV25-1 and TRBJ1-1; D remains ambiguous. CDR3 length equals 13 residues. The germline CDR1 and CDR2 sequences are MGHDK and SYGVNS. The V end lost 5 bases, the J end lost 5 bases, and 12 bases lay between the germline ends. The CDR3 DNA reads as TGTGCCAGCAGTCTAAATCTTTGGACTGAAGCTTTCTTT. Its translation is CASSLNLWTEAFF.

CDR3 residues: CASSSPGLRSYEQYF. The CDR3 DNA sequence: TGTGCCAGCAGCTCACCGGGACTGAGGTCCTACGAGCAGTACTTC. The J gene is TRBJ2-7, the V gene TRBV7-2, with TRBD2 as a possible D gene (6 bases). Germline assignment: CDR1 SGHTA and CDR2 FQGNSA. The CDR3 length is 15 residues. The germline V and J ends were trimmed by 4 bases and 1 base, with 14 bases remaining between them. Supplemented by reference TRBV7-2 and TRBJ2-7, the full variable domain reads GAGVSQSPSNKVTEKGKDVELRCDPISGHTALYWYRQSLGQGLEFLIYFQGNSAPDKSGLPSDRFSAERTGGSVSTLTIQRTQQEDSAVYLCASSSPGLRSYEQYFGPGTRLTVT.

The CDR3 is CASSSGLANNEQFF. The CDR3 DNA reads as TGTGCCAGCAGTTCTGGACTAGCGAACAATGAGCAGTTCTTC. V and J are TRBV7-9 and TRBJ2-1; TRBD2 matches 9 bases. CDR1 SEHNR and CDR2 FQNEAQ come from the germline V gene (reference sequence). This CDR3 contains 14 residues. Germline trimming cut 6 bases from V and 5 bases from J; bases unmatched to any gene: 5. The full variable domain, rest sourced from reference TRBV7-9 and TRBJ2-1, is DTGVSQNPRHKITKRGQNVTFRCDPISEHNRLYWYRQTLGQGPEFLTYFQNEAQLEKSRLLSDRFSAERPKGSFSTLEIQRTEQGDSAMYLCASSSGLANNEQFFGPGTRLTVL.

The chain links TRBV5-1 to TRBJ2-1; 11 nucleotides agree with TRBD2. Germline assignment: CDR1 SGHRS and CDR2 YFSETQ. This CDR3 spans 15 amino acids. V lost 4 bases, J lost 4 bases, and 4 bases stayed unmatched. The CDR3 is CASSVGLADYNEQFF. In DNA form, the CDR3 reads TGCGCCAGCAGCGTGGGACTAGCGGATTACAATGAGCAGTTCTTC.

The V gene is TRBV6-4, the J gene TRBJ1-1; D unclear. V lost 4 bases to trimming and J lost 0 bases, with 6 bases between them. The V gene's germline CDR1 is MRHNA and CDR2 SNTAGT. This CDR3 spans 13 amino acids. The chain's CDR3 is CASSGGMNTEAFF. As DNA, the CDR3 is TGTGCCAGCAGTGGAGGCATGAACACTGAAGCTTTCTTT.

The gene calls are TRBV5-1 and TRBJ2-2; TRBD1 aligns across 8 bases. Germline values: CDR1 SGHRS, CDR2 YFSETQ. CDR3 length: 16 residues. V lost 2 bases and J lost 0; bases outside the gene matches: 3. The chain's CDR3 is CASSLRTGSNTGELFF. Written as DNA, the CDR3 is TGCGCCAGCAGCTTAAGGACAGGGTCGAACACCGGGGAGCTGTTTTTT.

The genes are TRBV6-6 and TRBJ2-2; D call uncertain. Germline CDR1 reads MNHNY; CDR2 reads SVGAGI (reference sequence). V lost 9 bases to trimming and J lost 0 bases, with 11 bases between them. CDR3 size: 14 residues. This chain's CDR3 is CASGLVANTGELFF. In DNA, the CDR3 is TGTGCCAGTGGTCTAGTCGCGAACACCGGGGAGCTGTTTTTT.

The rearrangement links TRBV29-1 to TRBJ2-1; TRBD2 aligns across 9 bases. The V gene end was trimmed by 4 bases and the J gene end by 9 bases; junction bases not matched to a gene: 7. The CDR3 sequence is 13 residues long. The germline V gene encodes CDR1 SQVTM and CDR2 ANQGSEA. The CDR3 reads CSVGSGRSSEQFF. In DNA, the CDR3 is TGCAGCGTTGGTAGCGGGAGATCGAGTGAGCAGTTCTTC.

The chain has TRBV7-8 and TRBJ2-1; 11 bases map to TRBD2. Germline V lookup: CDR1 SGHVS, CDR2 FQNEAQ. The CDR3 has 18 amino acids. V dropped 3 bases and J dropped 2; count of bases not matched to a gene: 9. In nucleotides, the CDR3 is TGTGCCAGCAGCTTGCGACCCGGGACTAGCGGCCCCTACAATGAGCAGTTCTTC. This encodes CASSLRPGTSGPYNEQFF.

The chain couples TRBV7-3 to TRBJ2-7; a possible D gene is TRBD2 (5 bases). This CDR3 comprises 16 residues. V was clipped by 5 bases and J by 3 bases, with 20 bases between them. Germline CDR1 and CDR2: SGHTA and FQGTGA. Written as DNA, the CDR3 is TGTGCCAGCAGCCCCCAAAGGAGAAACCGGGACTACGAGCAGTACTTC. Translating gives CASSPQRRNRDYEQYF.

V gene TRBV5-1 combines with J gene TRBJ2-5, with D maybe TRBD2 (6 bases). The V end lost 2 bases, the J end lost 5 bases, and 16 bases lay between the germline ends. Germline lookup yields CDR1 SGHRS and CDR2 YFSETQ. The CDR3 covers 15 residues. The CDR3 coding sequence is TGCGCCAGCAGCTTATCGGGACTCCTGGGGGAGACCCAGTACTTC. Translated, it gives CASSLSGLLGETQYF.

V is TRBV5-1 and J is TRBJ2-5; D call uncertain. Germline V gives CDR1 SGHRS, CDR2 YFSETQ. This CDR3 spans 14 amino acids. V was clipped by 1 base and J by 6 bases, with 13 bases between them. The DNA of the CDR3 is TGCGCCAGCAGCTTGCCGTCGGGTGTACAGACCCAGTACTTC. It specifies CASSLPSGVQTQYF.